This TCR beta chain is from a study of cytomegalovirus exposure and HLA in healthy donors. V shed 6 bases and J shed 1 base, with 12 bases lying between them. The CDR3 is made up of 13 amino acids. CDR1 SQVTM and CDR2 ANQGSEA come from the germline V gene. Researchers ran the PCR with 60 Vbeta and 13 Jbeta primers. This table comes from immunoSEQ multiplex PCR, and its TCRdb copy is limited to in-frame clones, with some not included. Of 150,000 to 200,000 clones listed, over 75% are singletons. The chain couples TRBV29-1 to TRBJ1-2, with D hard to call. Sequencing used PBMCs. This TCR was recovered from a man between 18 and 35 years old in good health and CMV-seronegative. DNA of the CDR3: TGCAGCGTGAATGCACGGGGTAACTATGGCTACACCTTC. Its translation is CSVNARGNYGYTF.